This T cell receptor beta chain was captured in a study of molecular identifiers for immune sequencing clone quantification. V shed 4 bases, J shed 6 bases, and the junction held 6 bases outside the gene matches. The CDR3 covers 13 residues. Many counts were recorded for this clonotype. TCRdb re-called the PCR reads through MiXCR, storing one row per CDR3 protein. The sample includes 90,000 or so distinct CDR3 sequences, roughly a fifth of them seen just once. The sample comprised naive CD8+ T cells from blood, with Jurkat cell RNA spiked in. Noted subset: FACS-sorted CD8+CD4-CCR7+CD45RA+ naive T cells. This TCR was recovered from a human donor in good health. Some libraries in this study had Jurkat cell RNA spiked in. The J gene is TRBJ2-7, the V gene TRBV23-1, with TRBD1 matching over 7 bases. TRBV23-1 counts as an open reading frame of uncertain function. For the CDR3, the DNA is TGCGCCAGCAGTCGGGAAGGGGGCTGCGAGCAGTACTTC. Translating it yields CASSREGGCEQYF.